A single sample is the source of the 9 T cell receptor beta chains below, sequenced in a study of T cell repertoires in cytomegalovirus infection (dated by TCRdb to 2018 to 2020). These TCRs are of unknown antigen specificity. Sequencing relied on an Illumina HiSeq 1500. The public reads were reanalyzed by TCRdb: fastp trimming at Q25, MiXCR alignment, in-frame beta chains only. Every CDR3 protein is listed once, alongside the most common genes and DNA of its rows. Recorded for this sample are about 830,000 distinct CDR3 sequences; around a third of them occurred a single time. 9.5% to 15% of the sample is in the top ten clones. Explained via the paper, the treatment or condition label denotes: in vitro stimulation with specific CMV peptide epitopes to enrich CMV-specific T cells. This specimen consisted of cultured CD8+ T cells from PBMCs, obtained from culture after CMV antigen stimulation. These receptors originate from a human donor in good health (CMV status not recorded). Some clones in this sample may be carry-over from other donors' samples.

This chain connects TRBV6-2 or TRBV6-3 to TRBJ1-5; TRBD1 agrees at 8 bases. The CDR3 is 16 amino acids. Trimming cost V 4 bases and J 5 bases; bases outside gene matches: 10. CDR1 and CDR2 (germline): MNHEY, SVGEGT. The CDR3 reads CASSFQGAHFDQPQHF. The CDR3 DNA is TGTGCCAGCAGTTTTCAGGGGGCGCATTTCGATCAGCCCCAGCATTTT.

This clonotype occurred many times. The rearrangement links TRBV7-8 to TRBJ1-1; D call uncertain. V was shortened by 4 bases and J by 4 bases, with 10 bases between the two germline ends. This CDR3 region has 13 residues. Germline assignment: CDR1 SGHVS and CDR2 FQNEAQ. This chain's CDR3 is CASSSDIPTEAFF. Written as DNA, the CDR3 is TGTGCCAGCAGCTCCGACATCCCCACTGAAGCTTTCTTT.

V usage is TRBV28 and J usage is TRBJ2-7; D may be TRBD1 (6 bases). Germline V gene sequence: CDR1 MDHEN, CDR2 SYDVKM. This CDR3 is 12 amino acids long. The ends were cut back, 6 bases at V and 6 bases at J, with 12 bases in the middle. This chain's CDR3 is CASSNQGLEQYV. The CDR3 coding sequence is TGTGCCAGCAGCAACCAGGGGCTCGAGCAGTACGTC.

This chain connects TRBV2 to TRBJ1-4, with unresolved D. In germline, CDR1 is SNHLY, CDR2 FYNNEI. V was clipped by 10 bases and J by 6 bases, with 15 bases between them. The CDR3 length is 13 residues. CDR3 sequence reads: CANGDVVDEKLFF. DNA for the CDR3: TGTGCCAACGGGGATGTTGTGGATGAAAAACTGTTTTTT.

The chain employs TRBV2 and TRBJ1-6, with D hard to call. CDR1 is SNHLY, CDR2 FYNNEI, per germline. The CDR3 sequence is 13 residues long. V dropped 3 bases and J dropped 9 bases, with 9 bases sitting between them. Here the CDR3 reads CASSDGPASPLHF. CDR3 nucleotides: TGTGCCAGCAGTGACGGTCCGGCTTCACCCCTCCACTTT.

This clonotype was counted only a few times. The J gene is TRBJ2-1, the V gene TRBV6-5; TRBD2 agrees at 7 bases. The CDR3 sequence is 15 residues long. Germline V gene data show CDR1 as MNHEY and CDR2 as SVGAGI. J was trimmed by 8 bases and V by 5 bases; bases with no gene match: 12. CDR3 coding DNA: TGTGCCAGCAGTGACGCGGGAGTCCCTGGCTATGAGCAGTTCTTC. This gives the protein CASSDAGVPGYEQFF.

This chain links TRBV6-1 with TRBJ1-5; D unresolved. The CDR3 is 13 residues long. V was shortened by 2 bases and J by 5 bases, with 7 bases between the two germline ends. The germline V gene encodes CDR1 MNHNS and CDR2 SASEGT. CDR3 bases: TGTGCCAGCAGTGAAAATCCGGATCAGCCCCAGCATTTT. Translation: CASSENPDQPQHF.

The gene calls are TRBV19 and TRBJ2-1; D tentatively reads TRBD1 or TRBD2 (6 bases each). The CDR3 length is 14 residues. Germline-derived CDR1 and CDR2 are LNHDA and SQIVND (reference sequence). V was trimmed by 0 bases and J by 6 bases, leaving 9 bases between them. The chain's CDR3 is CASSIDGGFNEQFF. Written as DNA, the CDR3 is TGTGCCAGTAGTATAGACGGGGGCTTCAATGAGCAGTTCTTC.

This rearrangement joins TRBV5-4 to TRBJ1-2; a possible D gene is TRBD1 (6 bases). This CDR3 comprises 15 residues. V gave up 2 bases and J gave up 0 bases, with 11 bases separating them. CDR1 and CDR2 (germline): SGHNT, YYREEE (reference sequence). CDR3 nucleotides: TGTGCCAGCAGCTTACCCAGGGGAACTAACTATGGCTACACCTTC. Protein sequence: CASSLPRGTNYGYTF.